The T cell receptor (beta chain) under discussion was sequenced for a study of monozygotic twins with inflammatory bowel disease. From the 5' RACE reads, TCRdb lists one entry per CDR3 protein and no DNA. The sample totals around 210,000 distinct CDR3 sequences; its top ten clones hold 6% to 9%. Concerning this clonotype itself: Its antigen is undetermined.

Study results and caveats: With others, IBD patients shared fewer clonotypes than healthy twins did, especially with disease activity. Lower TCRbeta diversity (inverse Simpson) was seen in IBD patients than in healthy co-twins.

Germline lookup yields CDR1 SGHRS and CDR2 YFSETQ. The CDR3 sequence is 14 residues long. This chain joins TRBV5-1 and TRBJ2-1; TCRdb lists TRBD2, though no DNA is available to test this call. Sequencing was done on a sample of blood. The receptor was derived from a human donor with ulcerative colitis or Crohn's disease, or a healthy co-twin of an affected twin (not recorded which). This CDR3 is CASSGLAGWNEQFF.